A selection of T cell receptor beta chains follows, all from one sample in a study of Ad26.COV2.S vaccination and SARS-CoV-2 variants. Clones were read by immunoSEQ multiplex PCR, and TCRdb kept only the in-frame ones, dropping some. The sample has a few hundred thousand clones, around 87% seen once. The sample in question was peripheral blood, obtained in a trial of Ad26.COV2.S vaccine versus placebo. These receptor sequences come from a person between 18 and 65 years old who received the Ad26.COV2.S COVID-19 vaccine or a placebo. CDR3s include the opening cysteine and the closing phenylalanine or tryptophan. The order of the fields is clone size, D gene, J gene, V gene, CDR3 DNA, CDR3 protein. The D gene is left open where the match is weak. Rows may omit the clone size; those that give it use once, few, many or a size class.

NA	NA	TRBJ2-5	TRBV19	TGTGCCAGTAGTAGAAATCACGGACCGACTTGGGAGACCCAGTACTTC	CASSRNHGPTWETQYF
NA	NA	TRBJ2-5	TRBV6-1	TGTGCCAGCAGTGAAGCGAGGTGGGTGGAAGAGACCCAGTACTTC	CASSEARWVEETQYF
NA	TRBD1	TRBJ2-1	TRBV7-2	TGTGCCAGCAGCGAGCAGACGGACAGGGCCTACAATGAGCAGTTCTTC	CASSEQTDRAYNEQFF
once	TRBD2	TRBJ2-2	TRBV6-2/TRBV6-3	TGTGCCAGCAGTTACTGGTGGTCCTTAGCGGGAGAGGCCGGGGAGCTGTTTTTT	CASSYWWSLAGEAGELFF
few	NA	TRBJ1-6	TRBV4-1	TGCGCCAGCAGCCAAAACAGGCGGTCACCCCTCCACTTT	CASSQNRRSPLHF
NA	NA	TRBJ1-2	TRBV28	TGTGCCAGCAGTTACAAGGGCTATGGCTACACCTTC	CASSYKGYGYTF
NA	TRBD1	TRBJ1-1	TRBV12-3/TRBV12-4	TGTGCCAGCAGTCCTCAGGGGGACGCTGAAGCTTTCTTT	CASSPQGDAEAFF
NA	NA	TRBJ2-7	TRBV2	TGTGCCAGCAGTGGGGACGTCTACGAGCAGTACTTC	CASSGDVYEQYF
NA	TRBD2	TRBJ2-3	TRBV30	TGTGCCTGGAGAATTCTGGGGGGGGGATCCACAGATACGCAGTATTTT	CAWRILGGGSTDTQYF
NA	NA	TRBJ2-7	TRBV7-9	TGTGCCAGCATCCCGGGTGGACAGTCCTACGAGCAGTACTTC	CASIPGGQSYEQYF
NA	TRBD2	TRBJ2-3	TRBV2	TGTGCCAGCAGGAATGGACTAGCGGCTAGCACAGATACGCAGTATTTT	CASRNGLAASTDTQYF
NA	TRBD1	TRBJ1-1	TRBV27	TGTGCCAGCAGTTCGACAGGGGGATCCACTGAAGCTTTCTTT	CASSSTGGSTEAFF
NA	NA	TRBJ2-5	TRBV11-2	TGTGCCAGCAGCTTAGGACCCCAAGAGACCCAGTACTTC	CASSLGPQETQYF
NA	NA	TRBJ2-3	TRBV15	TGTGCCACCAGCAGAGGAGCACTAAGCGACCTGCGGAGAGATACGCAGTATTTT	CATSRGALSDLRRDTQYF
NA	TRBD2	TRBJ2-5	TRBV2	TGTGCCAGCAGAAGGACTAGAGGTGGGCCTGGCGAGACCCAGTACTTC	CASRRTRGGPGETQYF
NA	TRBD1	TRBJ1-1	TRBV6-2/TRBV6-3	TGTGCCAGCAGCTCGGGACAGTACTACACTGAAGCTTTCTTT	CASSSGQYYTEAFF
NA	TRBD1	TRBJ1-5	TRBV5-8	TGTGCCAGCAGCCCAAGGGACAGGGGTACGCCCCAGCATTTT	CASSPRDRGTPQHF
NA	TRBD2	TRBJ2-2	TRBV3-1/TRBV3-2	TGTGCCAGCAGCCATCTAGCGGGCACCGGGGAGCTGTTTTTT	CASSHLAGTGELFF
NA	TRBD2	TRBJ2-3	TRBV7-2	TGTGCCAGCAGCCCAGGCAGCGGGAGCGGTACAGATACGCAGTATTTT	CASSPGSGSGTDTQYF
NA	NA	TRBJ2-1	TRBV18	TGTGCCAGCTCCCCCACGGTGGTCTACAATGAGCAGTTCTTC	CASSPTVVYNEQFF
NA	NA	TRBJ2-4	TRBV5-6	TGTGCCAGCAGCTCCCGGGACCGAGCCAAAAACATTCAGTACTTC	CASSSRDRAKNIQYF
NA	NA	TRBJ1-2	TRBV23-1	TGCGCCAAGCAGGGACGCTATGGCTACACCTTC	CAKQGRYGYTF
NA	TRBD1	TRBJ2-7	TRBV7-2	TGTGCCAGCAGCTCCTCACAGGGGCCCTACTACGAGCAGTACTTC	CASSSSQGPYYEQYF
NA	TRBD1	TRBJ1-1	TRBV7-2	TGTGCCAGCAGCTTTAGGGGGCGGACTGAAGCTTTCTTT	CASSFRGRTEAFF
few	TRBD1	TRBJ1-2	TRBV27	TGTGCCAGCAGCTCGAGTGGGACAGGGTATGATGGCTACACCTTC	CASSSSGTGYDGYTF
NA	NA	TRBJ1-5	TRBV19	TGTGCCAGTAGTCCCCGGGACCCGGACCCTGAGCCCCAGCATTTT	CASSPRDPDPEPQHF